Listed here are 13 T cell receptor beta chains from one sample, sequenced in a study of blood T cell repertoires in COVID-19. The protocol was immunoSEQ multiplex PCR, while the TCRdb copy is restricted to in-frame clones and leaves out a portion. In the table there are about 150,000 clones, 80% to 90% of which are singletons. Sequencing was performed on peripheral blood. These TCRs come from a man between 65 and 85 years old with acute or convalescent COVID-19.

Remarks on this clone: Mismatch with germline at one junction end may stem from a read error. This CDR3 reads CASSPSTGGIETQYF. The CDR3 DNA reads as TGTGCTAGCAGCCCCTCAACAGGGGGCATAGAGACCCAGTACTTC. The chain carries TRBV7-7 and TRBJ2-5, with TRBD1 matching over 9 bases. CDR1 SSHAT and CDR2 FNYEAQ come from the germline V gene (reference sequence). This CDR3 spans 15 amino acids.

The V call is TRBV28, the J call TRBJ2-1; 13 bases agree with TRBD2. Germline V CDR1 and CDR2: MDHEN, SYDVKM. V dropped 2 bases and J dropped 7; count of bases not matched to a gene: 11. CDR3 length: 18 amino acids. Here the CDR3 DNA reads TGTGCCAGCAGTTTAGGAGGGGGGGGGACTAGCGGGACAAATGAGCAGTTCTTC. This gives the protein CASSLGGGGTSGTNEQFF.

The chain combines TRBV4-1 with TRBJ1-6; D is perhaps TRBD1 (6 bases). Trimming took off 0 bases at V and 0 bases at J, with 15 bases between the two ends. The CDR3 extends over 19 amino acids. CDR1 and CDR2 (germline): MGHRA, YSYEKL. CDR3 amino acids: CASSQDRGDRHSYNSPLHF. The CDR3 region has the DNA TGCGCCAGCAGCCAAGATAGGGGTGACAGGCACTCCTATAATTCACCCCTCCACTTT.

This clone was observed once. The chain recombines TRBV6-2 or TRBV6-3 with TRBJ1-1; D is unclear. Trimming left V 2 bases short and J 5 bases short, with 6 bases between. This CDR3 is built from 12 residues. Germline CDR1 is MNHEY and CDR2 is SVGEGT. The CDR3 spells CASSYGETEAFF. The CDR3 DNA is TGTGCCAGCAGTTACGGTGAGACTGAAGCTTTCTTT.

The chain recombines TRBV13 with TRBJ2-7; D perhaps matches TRBD2 (5 bases). The V gene's germline CDR1 is PRHDT and CDR2 FYEKMQ (reference sequence). The CDR3 has 12 residues. V was trimmed by 5 bases and J by 3 bases, leaving 8 bases between them. The DNA for the CDR3 is TGTGCCAGCAGCCCGGGGAACTACGAGCAGTACTTC. It is translated as CASSPGNYEQYF.

The rearrangement joins TRBV7-9 to TRBJ1-2; the D gene is possibly TRBD1 (6 bases). Deletions cut 1 base from V and 8 bases from J, with 14 bases between. This CDR3 is built from 14 residues. CDR1 and CDR2 from the germline V gene are SEHNR and FQNEAQ (reference sequence). CDR3: CASSLEAGVRGYTF. In nucleotides, the CDR3 is TGTGCCAGCAGCTTAGAGGCAGGGGTGCGAGGCTACACCTTC.

This chain uses TRBV18 with TRBJ2-7, with 7 bases fitting TRBD1. The V gene end was trimmed by 3 bases and the J gene end by 3 bases; junction bases not matched to a gene: 5. Looked up from germline, CDR1 is KGHSH and CDR2 is LQKENI. The CDR3 contains 14 residues. CDR3 DNA: TGTGCCAGCTCACCTCCCGGGACAGTCTACGAGCAGTACTTC. Translation gives CASSPPGTVYEQYF.

The chain links TRBV5-1 to TRBJ1-2; D is unresolved. The CDR3 has 14 amino acids. V shed 0 bases and J shed 6 bases, with 12 bases lying between them. From germline, CDR1 is SGHRS and CDR2 YFSETQ. CDR3 in amino acids: CASSLERENDGYTF. CDR3 sequence (DNA): TGCGCCAGCAGCTTGGAAAGGGAGAATGATGGCTACACCTTC.

Concerning this clone: The sample has other DNA sequences that encode this CDR3 too. The chain carries TRBV5-1 and TRBJ2-3; no clear D. V was clipped by 1 base and J by 0 bases, with 6 bases between them. This CDR3 is 14 amino acids long. Germline V lookup: CDR1 SGHRS, CDR2 YFSETQ. The CDR3 nucleotides are TGCGCCAGCAGCTTGCAGGCAAGCACAGATACGCAGTATTTT. It yields the protein CASSLQASTDTQYF.

This clone showed up just once. This chain joins TRBV7-9 and TRBJ2-3, with 9 bases identical to TRBD1. Trimming cost V 5 bases and J 0 bases; bases outside gene matches: 6. The CDR3 contains 16 residues. The germline V gene encodes CDR1 SEHNR and CDR2 FQNEAQ (reference sequence). CDR3 amino acids: CASSLYRGPSTDTQYF. CDR3 bases: TGTGCCAGCAGCCTCTACAGGGGGCCGAGCACAGATACGCAGTATTTT.

The chain combines TRBV7-3 with TRBJ1-1; D is perhaps TRBD1 (5 bases). This CDR3 has 14 residues. CDR1 is SGHTA and CDR2 is FQGTGA in the germline V gene. Trimming removed 6 bases at V and 1 base at J, with 12 bases between. The CDR3 bases are TGTGCCAGCAGTTCTAATAGGGGGAACACTGAAGCTTTCTTT. Its protein is CASSSNRGNTEAFF.

The chain links TRBV5-1 to TRBJ2-3; 11 nucleotides line up with TRBD2. V lost 3 bases, J lost 1 base, and 10 bases stayed unmatched. The germline V gene has CDR1 SGHRS and CDR2 YFSETQ. The CDR3 totals 18 residues. CDR3 coding DNA: TGCGCCAGCAGCTCTGGACTAGCGGGCGGGGGGGGCACAGATACGCAGTATTTT. The encoded protein is CASSSGLAGGGGTDTQYF. The entire variable domain, with the rest obtained from reference TRBV5-1 and TRBJ2-3, is as follows: KAGVTQTPRYLIKTRGQQVTLSCSPISGHRSVSWYQQTPGQGLQFLFEYFSETQRNKGNFPGRFSGRQFSNSRSEMNVSTLELGDSALYLCASSSGLAGGGGTDTQYFGPGTRLTVL.

The genes are TRBV7-3 and TRBJ2-1; D call uncertain. CDR1 is SGHTA, CDR2 FQGTGA, per germline. V lost 0 bases and J 3 bases, leaving 9 bases between the germline ends. The CDR3 loop spans 15 amino acids. CDR3 sequence: CASSLTFSLYNEQFF. The DNA for the CDR3 is TGTGCCAGCAGCTTAACGTTTTCCCTCTACAATGAGCAGTTCTTC. The complete variable domain, with remaining parts taken from reference TRBV7-3 and TRBJ2-1, reads GAGVSQTPSNKVTEKGKYVELRCDPISGHTALYWYRQSLGQGPEFLIYFQGTGAADDSGLPNDRFFAVRPEGSVSTLKIQRTERGDSAVYLCASSLTFSLYNEQFFGPGTRLTVL.